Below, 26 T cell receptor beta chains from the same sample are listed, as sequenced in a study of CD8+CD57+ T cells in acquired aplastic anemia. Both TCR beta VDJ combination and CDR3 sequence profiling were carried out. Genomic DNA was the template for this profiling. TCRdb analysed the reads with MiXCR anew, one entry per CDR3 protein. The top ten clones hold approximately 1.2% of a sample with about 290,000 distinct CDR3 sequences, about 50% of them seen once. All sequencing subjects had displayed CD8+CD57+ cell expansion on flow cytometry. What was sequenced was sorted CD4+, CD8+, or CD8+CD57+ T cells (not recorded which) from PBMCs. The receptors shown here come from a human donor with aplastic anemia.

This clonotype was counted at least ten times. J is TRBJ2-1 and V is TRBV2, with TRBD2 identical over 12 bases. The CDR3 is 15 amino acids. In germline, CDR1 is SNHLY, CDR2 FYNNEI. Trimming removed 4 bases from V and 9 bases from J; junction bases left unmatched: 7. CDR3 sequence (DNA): TGTGCCAGCAGTGGGCCTAGCGGGAGGGGGGGTGAGCAGTTCTTC. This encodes CASSGPSGRGGEQFF.

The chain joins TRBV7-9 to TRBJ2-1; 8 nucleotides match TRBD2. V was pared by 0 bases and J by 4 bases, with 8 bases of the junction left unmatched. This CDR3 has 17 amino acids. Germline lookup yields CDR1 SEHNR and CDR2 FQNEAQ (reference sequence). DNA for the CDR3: TGTGCCAGCAGCTTAGCGCTTGCTAGCGGGTTTTACAATGAGCAGTTCTTC. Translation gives CASSLALASGFYNEQFF.

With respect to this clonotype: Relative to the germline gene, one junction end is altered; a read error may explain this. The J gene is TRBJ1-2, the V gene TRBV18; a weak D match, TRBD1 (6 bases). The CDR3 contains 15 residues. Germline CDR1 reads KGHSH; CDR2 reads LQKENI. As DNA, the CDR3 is TGTGCCAGCCCACCACCGGCACAGGGATCCAATGGCTACACCTTC. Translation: CASPPPAQGSNGYTF.

The CDR3 DNA sequence: TGTGCCAGCCCCAGGGGGGGACCGGAAAACACTGAAGCTTTCTTT. This codes for CASPRGGPENTEAFF. The chain couples TRBV2 to TRBJ1-1, with 7 nucleotides matching TRBD1. V trimming: 8 bases; J trimming: 2 bases; junction bases outside the gene matches: 11. CDR3 size: 15 residues. Germline V gives CDR1 SNHLY, CDR2 FYNNEI.

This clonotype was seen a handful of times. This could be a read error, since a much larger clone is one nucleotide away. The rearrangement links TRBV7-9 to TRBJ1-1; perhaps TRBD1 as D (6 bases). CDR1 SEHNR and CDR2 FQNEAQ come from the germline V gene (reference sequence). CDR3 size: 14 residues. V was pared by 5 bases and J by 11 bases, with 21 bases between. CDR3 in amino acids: CASSPTGGGLRAFF. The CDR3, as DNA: TGTGCCAGCAGCCCGACCGGGGGCGGTCTCCGTGCTTTCTTT.

The CDR3 region has the DNA TGTGCCAGTAGTATCCCTTCAAGTTGGTATGGCTACACCTTC. This encodes CASSIPSSWYGYTF. The chain uses TRBV19 and TRBJ1-2; D gene ambiguous. In germline, CDR1 is LNHDA, CDR2 SQIVND (reference sequence). Trimming pared 3 bases from V and 5 bases from J, leaving 13 bases between. The CDR3 loop spans 14 amino acids. Based on the CDR3 plus reference TRBV19 and TRBJ1-2, the full variable domain is DGGITQSPKYLFRKEGQNVTLSCEQNLNHDAMYWYRQDPGQGLRLIYYSQIVNDFQKGDIAEGYSVSREKKESFPLTVTSAQKNPTAFYLCASSIPSSWYGYTFGSGTRLTVV.

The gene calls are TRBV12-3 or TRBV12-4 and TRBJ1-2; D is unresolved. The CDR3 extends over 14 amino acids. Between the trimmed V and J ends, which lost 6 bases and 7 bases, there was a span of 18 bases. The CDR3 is CASSILPERIGYTF. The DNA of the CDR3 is TGTGCCAGCAGCATCTTGCCGGAGCGGATTGGCTACACCTTC.

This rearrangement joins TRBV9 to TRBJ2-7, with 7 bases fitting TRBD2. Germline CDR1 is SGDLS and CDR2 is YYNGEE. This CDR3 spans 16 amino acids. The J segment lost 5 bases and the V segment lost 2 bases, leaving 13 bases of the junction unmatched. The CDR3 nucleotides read TGTGCCAGCAGCGTTGAAGCGGGAACCCCCACTGACGAGCAGTACTTC. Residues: CASSVEAGTPTDEQYF. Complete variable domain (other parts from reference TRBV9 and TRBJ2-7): DSGVTQTPKHLITATGQRVTLRCSPRSGDLSVYWYQQSLDQGLQFLIQYYNGEERAKGNILERFSAQQFPDLHSELNLSSLELGDSALYFCASSVEAGTPTDEQYFGPGTRLTVT.

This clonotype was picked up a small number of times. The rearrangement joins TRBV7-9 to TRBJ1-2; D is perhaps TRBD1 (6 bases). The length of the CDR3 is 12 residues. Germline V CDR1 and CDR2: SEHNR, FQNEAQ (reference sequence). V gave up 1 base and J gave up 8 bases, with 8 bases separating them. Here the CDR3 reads CASSLGGGGYTF. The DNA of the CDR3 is TGTGCCAGCAGCTTAGGAGGGGGAGGCTACACCTTC.

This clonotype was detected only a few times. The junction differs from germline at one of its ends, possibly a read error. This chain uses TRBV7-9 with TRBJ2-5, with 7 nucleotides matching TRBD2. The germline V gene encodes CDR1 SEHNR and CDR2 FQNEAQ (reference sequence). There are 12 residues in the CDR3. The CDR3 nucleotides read TGTGCCACGCAGCGGGACCATGAGACCCAGTACTTC. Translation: CATQRDHETQYF.

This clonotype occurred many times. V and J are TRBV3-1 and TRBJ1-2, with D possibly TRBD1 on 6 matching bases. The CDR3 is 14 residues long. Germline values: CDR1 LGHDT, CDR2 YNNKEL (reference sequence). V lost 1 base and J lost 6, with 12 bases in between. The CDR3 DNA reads TGTGCCAGCAGCCAAGTGTCACAGGGAAATGGCTACACCTTC. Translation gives CASSQVSQGNGYTF.

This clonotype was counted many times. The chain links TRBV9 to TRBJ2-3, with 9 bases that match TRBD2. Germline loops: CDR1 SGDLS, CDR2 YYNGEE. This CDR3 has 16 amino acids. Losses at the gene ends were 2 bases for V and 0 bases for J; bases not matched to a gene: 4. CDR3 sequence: CASSVSGGRSTDTQYF. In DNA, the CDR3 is TGTGCCAGCAGCGTTAGCGGGGGACGAAGCACAGATACGCAGTATTTT.

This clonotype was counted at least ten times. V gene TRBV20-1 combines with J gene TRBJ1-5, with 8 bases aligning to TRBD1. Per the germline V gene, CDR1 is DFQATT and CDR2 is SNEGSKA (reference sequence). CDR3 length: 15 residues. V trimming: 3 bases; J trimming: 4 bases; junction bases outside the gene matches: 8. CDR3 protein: CSASPGTGLNQPQHF. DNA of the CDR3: TGCAGTGCTAGTCCCGGGACAGGTTTAAATCAGCCCCAGCATTTT.

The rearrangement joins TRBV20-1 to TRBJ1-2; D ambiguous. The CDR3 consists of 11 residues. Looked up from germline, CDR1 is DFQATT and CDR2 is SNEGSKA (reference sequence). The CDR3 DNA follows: TGCAGCGGTACTCCTAACTATGGCTACACCTTC. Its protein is CSGTPNYGYTF.

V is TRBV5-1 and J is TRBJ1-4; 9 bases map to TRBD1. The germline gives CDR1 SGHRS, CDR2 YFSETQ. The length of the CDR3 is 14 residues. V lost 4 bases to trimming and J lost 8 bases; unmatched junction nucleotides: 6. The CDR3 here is CASSAGQGGEKLFF. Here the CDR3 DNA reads TGCGCCAGCAGCGCGGGACAGGGAGGCGAAAAACTGTTTTTT.

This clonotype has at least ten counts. CDR3: CASSLGGPAYSSGNTIYF. CDR3 DNA sequence: TGTGCCAGCAGCTTAGGAGGGCCGGCTTATAGCTCTGGAAACACCATATATTTT. This chain uses TRBV7-2 with TRBJ1-3, with D unclear. From germline, CDR1 is SGHTA and CDR2 FQGNSA. Trimming shortened V by 1 base and J by 0 bases, and 16 bases separated the two germline ends. The CDR3 length is 18 residues.

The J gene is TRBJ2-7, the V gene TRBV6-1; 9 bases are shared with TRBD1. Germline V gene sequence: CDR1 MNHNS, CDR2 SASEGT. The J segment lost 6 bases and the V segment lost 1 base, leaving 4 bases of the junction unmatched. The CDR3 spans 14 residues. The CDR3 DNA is TGTGCCAGCAGTGAAGGGACAGGGGACCTCGAGCAGTACTTC. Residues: CASSEGTGDLEQYF.

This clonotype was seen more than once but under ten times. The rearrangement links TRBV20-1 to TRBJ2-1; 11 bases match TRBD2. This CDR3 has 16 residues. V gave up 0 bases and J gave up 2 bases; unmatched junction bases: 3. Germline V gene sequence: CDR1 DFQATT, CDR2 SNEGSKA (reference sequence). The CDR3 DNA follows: TGCAGTGCTAGAGATGGTAGCGGGAGGGCCTACAATGAGCAGTTCTTC. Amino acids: CSARDGSGRAYNEQFF.

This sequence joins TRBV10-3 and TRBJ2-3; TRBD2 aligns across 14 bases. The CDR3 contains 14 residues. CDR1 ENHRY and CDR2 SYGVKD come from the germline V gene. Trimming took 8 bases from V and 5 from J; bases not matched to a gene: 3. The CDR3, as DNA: TGTGCCATCGGGGGACTAGCGGGAGAAGATACGCAGTATTTT. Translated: CAIGGLAGEDTQYF.

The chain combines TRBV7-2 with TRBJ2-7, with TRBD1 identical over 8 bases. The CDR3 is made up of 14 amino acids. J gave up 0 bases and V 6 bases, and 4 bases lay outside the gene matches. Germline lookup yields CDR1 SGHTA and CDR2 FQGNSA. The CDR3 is CASSDRGFSYEQYF. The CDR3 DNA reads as TGTGCCAGCAGTGACAGGGGTTTCTCCTACGAGCAGTACTTC.

This CDR3 is CASGRGDNSPLHF. In DNA form, the CDR3 reads TGTGCCAGCGGGAGGGGGGATAATTCACCCCTCCACTTT. The J gene is TRBJ1-6, the V gene TRBV10-3; perhaps TRBD1 as D (6 bases). Germline V gene sequence: CDR1 ENHRY, CDR2 SYGVKD. Trimming pared 10 bases from V and 5 bases from J, leaving 12 bases between. There are 13 residues in the CDR3.

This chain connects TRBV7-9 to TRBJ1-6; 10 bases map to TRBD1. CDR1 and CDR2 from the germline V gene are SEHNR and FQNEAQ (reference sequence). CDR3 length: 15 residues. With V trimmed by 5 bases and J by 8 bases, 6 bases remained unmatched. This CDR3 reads CASSGDRGFDSPLHF. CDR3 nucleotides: TGTGCCAGCAGCGGGGACAGGGGCTTCGATTCACCCCTCCACTTT.

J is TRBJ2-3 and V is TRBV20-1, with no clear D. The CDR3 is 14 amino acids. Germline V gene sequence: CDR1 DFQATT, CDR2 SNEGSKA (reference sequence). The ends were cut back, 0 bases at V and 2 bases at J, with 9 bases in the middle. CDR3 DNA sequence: TGCAGTGCTAGAGACGTCGGATTCACAGATACGCAGTATTTT. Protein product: CSARDVGFTDTQYF.

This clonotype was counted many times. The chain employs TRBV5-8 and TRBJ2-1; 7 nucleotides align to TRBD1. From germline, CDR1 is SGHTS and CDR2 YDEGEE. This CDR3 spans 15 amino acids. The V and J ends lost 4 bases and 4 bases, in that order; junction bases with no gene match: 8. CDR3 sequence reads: CASSKGTASYNEQFF. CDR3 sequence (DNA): TGTGCCAGCAGCAAGGGGACAGCCTCATACAATGAGCAGTTCTTC.

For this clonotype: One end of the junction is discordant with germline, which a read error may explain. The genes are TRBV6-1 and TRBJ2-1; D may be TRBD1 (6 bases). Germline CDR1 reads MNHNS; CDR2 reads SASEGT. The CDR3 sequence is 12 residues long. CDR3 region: CASSYNRGNVVF. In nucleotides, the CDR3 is TGTGCCAGCAGTTATAATAGGGGGAATGTTGTCTTC.

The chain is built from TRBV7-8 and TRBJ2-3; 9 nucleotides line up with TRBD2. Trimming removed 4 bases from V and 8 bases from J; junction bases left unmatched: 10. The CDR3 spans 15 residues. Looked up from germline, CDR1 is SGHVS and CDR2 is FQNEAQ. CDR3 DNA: TGTGCCAGCAGCTCAGCTAGCGGGGCGGGGGGTACGCAGTATTTT. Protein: CASSSASGAGGTQYF.